The 13 T cell receptor beta chains below were found in one sample sequenced in a study of T-cell memory formation after mild COVID-19. TCRdb redid the calling of the 5' RACE reads with MiXCR, one entry per CDR3 protein. The sample has approximately 580,000 distinct CDR3 sequences, about 20% seen once. Specimen: PBMCs or a T cell subset sorted from them (not recorded which). These receptor sequences come from an adult woman who had mild COVID-19 (a few samples of this study predate the infection). Cell type and time point are not known.

This clonotype was seen a few times. The gene calls are TRBV12-3 or TRBV12-4 and TRBJ2-5; unclear D gene. This CDR3 has 14 amino acids. Trimming took 5 bases from V and 1 from J, leaving 11 bases between them. The CDR3 DNA follows: TGTGCCAGCAGTCCCTACAGCAGCCAAGAGACCCAGTACTTC. Translating it yields CASSPYSSQETQYF.

The chain is built from TRBV24-1 and TRBJ2-1, with 7 bases identical to TRBD1. The V gene end was trimmed by 2 bases and the J gene end by 7 bases; junction bases not matched to a gene: 4. CDR1 and CDR2 from the germline V gene are KGHDR and SFDVKD. The CDR3 totals 14 residues. Here the CDR3 DNA reads TGTGCCACCAGTGATTATATACAGGGGAATGAGCAGTTCTTC. Amino acids: CATSDYIQGNEQFF.

This clonotype was seen more than once but under ten times. J is TRBJ2-2 and V is TRBV12-3 or TRBV12-4, with TRBD2 matching 7 bases. The CDR3 contains 17 residues. J was trimmed by 4 bases and V by 3 bases; bases with no gene match: 11. The CDR3 coding sequence is TGTGCCAGCAGTTTGGCCGGGAGGAGAGGCTCCACCGGGGAGCTGTTTTTT. Translated, it gives CASSLAGRRGSTGELFF.

There are many counts of this clonotype. V usage is TRBV18 and J usage is TRBJ2-5; 8 bases line up with TRBD1. The CDR3 covers 13 residues. Germline-derived CDR1 and CDR2 are KGHSH and LQKENI. Trimming cost V 3 bases and J 5 bases; bases outside gene matches: 2. The DNA for the CDR3 is TGTGCCAGCTCACCCGGGACAGGCGAGACCCAGTACTTC. Its translation: CASSPGTGETQYF.

The rearrangement uses TRBV12-3 or TRBV12-4 and TRBJ2-7; 10 nucleotides line up with TRBD1. The V gene end was trimmed by 3 bases and the J gene end by 2 bases; junction bases not matched to a gene: 4. The CDR3 runs 15 residues. The chain's CDR3 is CASSFGTGEAYEQYF. DNA of the CDR3: TGTGCCAGCAGTTTCGGGACAGGGGAGGCCTACGAGCAGTACTTC.

Only a few counts were recorded for this clonotype. The chain recombines TRBV12-1 with TRBJ2-7; the table names TRBD1, a call not compared with the DNA. TRBV12-1 is tagged as a pseudogene. The CDR3 is 17 residues long. CDR3 DNA: TGTGCCAGCAGCTTTGCGCCCCGGGACAGGGGGACTAACGAGCAGTACTTC. Its translation is CASSFAPRDRGTNEQYF.

This clonotype was picked up a small number of times. The rearrangement uses TRBV6-5 and TRBJ2-7, with 7 positions matching TRBD1. Germline V gene lookup returns CDR1 MNHEY and CDR2 SVGAGI. CDR3 length: 13 residues. V lost 10 bases to trimming and J lost 2 bases; unmatched junction nucleotides: 8. Here the CDR3 DNA reads TGTGCCATCCAGAGACAGGGAACCTACGAGCAGTACTTC. Translation: CAIQRQGTYEQYF.

J is TRBJ2-7 and V is TRBV5-6, with no clear D. The CDR3 has 14 residues. V was shortened by 3 bases and J by 0 bases, with 10 bases between the two germline ends. Germline V gene lookup returns CDR1 SGHDT and CDR2 YYEEEE. The CDR3: CASSSRLSSYEQYF. DNA of the CDR3: TGTGCCAGCAGCTCTAGACTCAGCTCCTACGAGCAGTACTTC.

This clonotype was found a few times. The chain employs TRBV3-1 and TRBJ2-3; 9 bases line up with TRBD2. The CDR3 has 16 residues. Per germline, CDR1 LGHDT and CDR2 YNNKEL (reference sequence). Germline trimming cut 3 bases from V and 5 bases from J; bases unmatched to any gene: 9. The CDR3 here is CASSHDSGSRGDTQYF. In DNA, the CDR3 is TGTGCCAGCAGCCATGATAGCGGGAGTAGGGGAGATACGCAGTATTTT.

The V gene is TRBV15, the J gene TRBJ2-1, with 10 positions matching TRBD1. Germline-derived CDR1 and CDR2 are LNHNV and YYDKDF (reference sequence). Unmatched junction bases numbered 9, after V lost 8 bases and J lost 8 bases. CDR3 size: 14 residues. The CDR3 DNA follows: TGTGCCACCGTCGGAGGACAGGGGGAAGATGAGCAGTTCTTC. Encoded protein: CATVGGQGEDEQFF.

Only a few counts were recorded for this clonotype. The rearrangement links TRBV6-5 to TRBJ1-2; 7 bases match TRBD1. The V gene end was trimmed by 4 bases and the J gene end by 8 bases; junction bases not matched to a gene: 10. From germline, CDR1 is MNHEY and CDR2 SVGAGI. The CDR3 spans 14 residues. The CDR3: CASSFTDRARGYTF. The CDR3 DNA sequence: TGTGCCAGCAGTTTCACTGACAGGGCTCGAGGCTACACCTTC.

This clonotype was detected only a few times. V and J are TRBV7-3 and TRBJ1-5; perhaps TRBD1 as D (5 bases). The V end was cut by 6 bases, the J end by 2 bases, with 11 bases between. CDR1 is SGHTA, CDR2 FQGTGA, per germline. CDR3 size: 14 residues. The CDR3 protein is CASSQARGNQPQHF. CDR3 in DNA: TGTGCCAGCAGTCAAGCCAGGGGCAATCAGCCCCAGCATTTT.

The V and J genes are TRBV12-3 or TRBV12-4 and TRBJ2-7; D is unclear. The CDR3 covers 14 residues. V lost 2 bases and J lost 3, with 11 bases in between. CDR3 nucleotides: TGTGCCAGCAGTTTAAAGTTAATTCTCTACGAGCAGTACTTC. Its protein product is CASSLKLILYEQYF.